These 8 T cell receptor beta chains were sequenced from one sample in a study of cytomegalovirus exposure and HLA in healthy donors. The PCR made use of 60 Vbeta and 13 Jbeta primers. Only in-frame clones appear in the TCRdb table, and some are missing; sequencing was by immunoSEQ multiplex PCR. This sample has roughly 200,000 clones, with roughly 80% found just once. Sequences were obtained from PBMCs. The source of these receptors is a young woman in good health and CMV-seropositive.

V usage is TRBV27 and J usage is TRBJ1-4; 9 nucleotides match TRBD1. This CDR3 region has 15 residues. After removal of 5 bases from V and 3 bases from J, the junction contained 4 bases not matched to a gene. Per germline, CDR1 MNHEY and CDR2 SMNVEV (reference sequence). The DNA of the CDR3 is TGTGCCAGCAGTCGGGACAGGGCCGCTAATGAAAAACTGTTTTTT. Protein product: CASSRDRAANEKLFF.

The rearrangement uses TRBV29-1 and TRBJ1-1, with TRBD1 identical over 7 bases. The CDR3 is made up of 13 amino acids. Trimming cost V 1 base and J 4 bases; bases outside gene matches: 3. Germline V gene data show CDR1 as SQVTM and CDR2 as ANQGSEA. This CDR3 reads CSVEGAGGTEAFF. The CDR3 DNA sequence: TGCAGCGTTGAAGGGGCAGGGGGCACTGAAGCTTTCTTT. Full variable domain (remainder filled in from reference TRBV29-1 and TRBJ1-1): SAVISQKPSRDICQRGTSLTIQCQVDSQVTMMFWYRQQPGQSLTLIATANQGSEATYESGFVIDKFPISRPNLTFSTLTVSNMSPEDSSIYLCSVEGAGGTEAFFGQGTRLTVV.

The genes are TRBV25-1 and TRBJ2-2, with TRBD1 identical over 8 bases. The V gene end was trimmed by 5 bases and the J gene end by 7 bases; junction bases not matched to a gene: 6. CDR1 is MGHDK, CDR2 SYGVNS, per germline. The CDR3 spans 14 residues. This chain's CDR3 is CASSPDRESGELFF. In nucleotides, the CDR3 is TGTGCCAGCAGTCCGGACAGGGAAAGCGGGGAGCTGTTTTTT.

This sequence joins TRBV5-1 and TRBJ1-2; 10 bases map to TRBD1. The V segment lost 2 bases and the J segment 6 bases; nucleotides outside the gene matches: 1. CDR3 length equals 13 residues. The germline gives CDR1 SGHRS, CDR2 YFSETQ. The CDR3 here is CASSFGQGDGYTF. Written as DNA, the CDR3 is TGCGCCAGCAGCTTCGGACAGGGGGATGGCTACACCTTC. The entire variable domain, with the rest obtained from reference TRBV5-1 and TRBJ1-2, is as follows: KAGVTQTPRYLIKTRGQQVTLSCSPISGHRSVSWYQQTPGQGLQFLFEYFSETQRNKGNFPGRFSGRQFSNSRSEMNVSTLELGDSALYLCASSFGQGDGYTFGSGTRLTVV.

V and J are TRBV27 and TRBJ1-5, with a tentative D call TRBD1 (5 bases). The CDR3 is 14 amino acids. The germline gives CDR1 MNHEY, CDR2 SMNVEV (reference sequence). Trimming pared 8 bases from V and 1 base from J, leaving 12 bases between. The CDR3 loop reads CASAPGVSNQPQHF. In nucleotides, the CDR3 is TGTGCCAGCGCCCCGGGGGTGAGCAATCAGCCCCAGCATTTT.

The J gene is TRBJ2-1, the V gene TRBV4-1; tentatively, D is TRBD2 (5 bases). The ends were cut back, 1 base at V and 9 bases at J, with 13 bases in the middle. Germline loops: CDR1 MGHRA, CDR2 YSYEKL. CDR3 size: 14 residues. The CDR3 DNA sequence: TGCGCCAGCAGCCAAGTAGGCGGGTGGGGTGAGCAGTTCTTC. This encodes CASSQVGGWGEQFF.

As for this clone: One end of the junction does not line up with germline, which may come from a read error. This chain connects TRBV7-7 to TRBJ2-5; a weak D match, TRBD2 (5 bases). The CDR3 consists of 14 residues. Germline assignment: CDR1 SSHAT and CDR2 FNYEAQ (reference sequence). For the CDR3, the DNA is TGTGCTAGCAGCTCCCAGCTGGGGAGACAGACCCAGTACTTC. Translation gives CASSSQLGRQTQYF. The full variable domain, with the rest looked up from reference TRBV7-7 and TRBJ2-5, is GAGVSQSPRYKVTKRGQDVTLRCDPISSHATLYWYQQALGQGPEFLTYFNYEAQPDKSGLPSDRFSAERPEGSISTLTIQRTEQRDSAMYRCASSSQLGRQTQYFGPGTRLLVL.

This chain joins TRBV28 and TRBJ1-6, with unresolved D. CDR1 and CDR2 from the germline V gene are MDHEN and SYDVKM. V was trimmed by 5 bases and J by 5 bases, leaving 7 bases between them. This CDR3 region has 13 residues. DNA for the CDR3: TGTGCCAGCAGTCTAAACGATAATTCACCCCTCCACTTT. This gives the protein CASSLNDNSPLHF.